Following are 31 T cell receptor beta chains from one sample sequenced in a study of blood T cell repertoires in COVID-19. Clones were read by immunoSEQ multiplex PCR, and TCRdb kept only the in-frame ones, dropping some. The profile shows 150,000 to 170,000 clones, about 81% of them singletons. The specimen was PBMCs or T cells enriched from blood (not recorded which). The receptor set was obtained from a man aged 50 to 60 who had recovered from COVID-19.

V and J are TRBV5-4 and TRBJ2-1, with TRBD1 matching over 10 bases. From germline, CDR1 is SGHNT and CDR2 YYREEE (reference sequence). This CDR3 region has 15 residues. V trimming: 4 bases; J trimming: 5 bases; junction bases outside the gene matches: 6. The chain's CDR3 is CASSRTGQGHNEQFF. In nucleotides, the CDR3 is TGTGCCAGCAGCCGAACGGGACAGGGGCACAATGAGCAGTTCTTC.

The gene calls are TRBV30 and TRBJ2-2; D uncertain. CDR1 is GTSNPN and CDR2 is SVGIG in the germline V gene (reference sequence). The germline V and J ends were trimmed by 4 bases and 1 base, with 7 bases remaining between them. There are 13 residues in the CDR3. CDR3 sequence reads: CAWTERNTGELFF. The DNA for the CDR3 is TGTGCCTGGACAGAAAGGAACACCGGGGAGCTGTTTTTT.

This chain uses TRBV4-2 with TRBJ2-1; TRBD2 might be the D (6 bases). V was pared by 0 bases and J by 7 bases, with 7 bases between. The length of the CDR3 is 13 residues. Germline CDR1 reads LGHNA; CDR2 reads YNFKEQ. CDR3 amino acids: CASSQEGRNEQFF. The CDR3 DNA sequence: TGTGCCAGCAGCCAAGAGGGGAGGAATGAGCAGTTCTTC.

This rearrangement joins TRBV19 to TRBJ1-2, with 8 bases fitting TRBD1. CDR3 length: 15 amino acids. V dropped 2 bases and J dropped 4; count of bases not matched to a gene: 6. Germline lookup yields CDR1 LNHDA and CDR2 SQIVND (reference sequence). CDR3 region: CASSIRWTGSYGYTF. CDR3 in DNA: TGTGCCAGTAGTATAAGATGGACAGGGTCCTATGGCTACACCTTC.

V usage is TRBV25-1 and J usage is TRBJ2-1; possibly TRBD2 for D (5 bases). The CDR3 contains 15 residues. Germline loops: CDR1 MGHDK, CDR2 SYGVNS. Deletions cut 4 bases from V and 4 bases from J, with 14 bases between. CDR3 sequence reads: CASSGRFAPYNEQFF. Here the CDR3 DNA reads TGTGCCAGCAGTGGGAGGTTCGCCCCTTACAATGAGCAGTTCTTC.

The chain has TRBV27 and TRBJ2-1; 8 bases line up with TRBD1. Trimming removed 7 bases from V and 5 bases from J; junction bases left unmatched: 10. This CDR3 has 15 amino acids. Per germline, CDR1 MNHEY and CDR2 SMNVEV (reference sequence). This CDR3 is CASISAGTGNNEQFF. In nucleotides, the CDR3 is TGTGCCAGCATTTCAGCCGGGACAGGAAACAATGAGCAGTTCTTC.

This clone was recorded once. This CDR3 is CASSQERGVYNEQFF. The CDR3 nucleotides read TGCGCCAGCAGCCAAGAACGGGGGGTATACAATGAGCAGTTCTTC. The V call is TRBV4-3, the J call TRBJ2-1, with 7 bases matching TRBD2. V lost 0 bases, J lost 4 bases, and 3 bases stayed unmatched. Germline CDR1 and CDR2: LGHNA and YSLEER. The CDR3 has 15 residues.

This clone was seen a handful of times. V gene TRBV5-5 combines with J gene TRBJ1-1, with TRBD1 as a possible D gene (5 bases). The CDR3 runs to 14 residues. The germline CDR1 and CDR2 sequences are SGHKS and YYEKEE (reference sequence). V was pared by 0 bases and J by 5 bases, with 11 bases between. As DNA, the CDR3 is TGTGCCAGCAGCTTGGGACAGTCTTGGACTGAAGCTTTCTTT. This sequence encodes CASSLGQSWTEAFF.

This sequence joins TRBV11-3 and TRBJ2-3; D gene ambiguous. V gave up 3 bases and J gave up 3 bases, with 10 bases separating them. Germline V gives CDR1 SGHNT, CDR2 YENEEA. This CDR3 has 14 amino acids. DNA of the CDR3: TGTGCCAGCAGCTTTCATTCAGCGACAGATACGCAGTATTTT. It encodes CASSFHSATDTQYF. Combining the CDR3 with reference TRBV11-3 and TRBJ2-3 gives the whole variable domain EAGVVQSPRYKIIEKKQPVAFWCNPISGHNTLYWYLQNLGQGPELLIRYENEEAVDDSQLPKDRFSAERLKGVDSTLKIQPAELGDSAVYLCASSFHSATDTQYFGPGTRLTVL.

This clone was seen just once. J is TRBJ1-3 and V is TRBV13; 9 bases map to TRBD1. This CDR3 is built from 15 residues. The ends lost 7 bases at V and 2 bases at J; junction bases unmatched: 6. Germline V gives CDR1 PRHDT, CDR2 FYEKMQ (reference sequence). This chain's CDR3 is CASKLQGAPGNTIYF. The CDR3 DNA sequence: TGTGCCAGCAAGTTACAGGGGGCCCCTGGAAACACCATATATTTT.

Only one count was recorded for this clone. The J gene is TRBJ1-2, the V gene TRBV27; TRBD1 matches at 8 bases. CDR1 and CDR2 (germline): MNHEY, SMNVEV (reference sequence). This CDR3 has 13 amino acids. J was trimmed by 7 bases and V by 6 bases; bases with no gene match: 7. CDR3 amino acids: CASRTSTGGGYTF. As DNA, the CDR3 is TGTGCCAGCAGAACTTCCACAGGGGGTGGCTACACCTTC.

About this clone: An end of the junction does not agree with germline; a read error may underlie this. V usage is TRBV6-5 and J usage is TRBJ1-5; D might be TRBD1 (6 bases). The CDR3 is 14 amino acids. CDR1 MNHEY and CDR2 SVGAGI come from the germline V gene. CDR3 sequence (DNA): TGTGCCAGCAGTAGCGGACAGAGTAATCGGCCCCAGCATTTT. Its translation: CASSSGQSNRPQHF.

This chain uses TRBV19 with TRBJ2-3; 7 nucleotides match TRBD1. Germline loops: CDR1 LNHDA, CDR2 SQIVND (reference sequence). V gave up 10 bases and J gave up 5 bases; unmatched junction bases: 12. This CDR3 region has 14 residues. The CDR3 DNA follows: TGTGCCACCCAACGGCGGACAGGCAGAGATACGCAGTATTTT. Encoded protein: CATQRRTGRDTQYF.

This rearrangement joins TRBV27 to TRBJ2-3, with 10 nucleotides matching TRBD1. The CDR3 loop spans 18 amino acids. Germline-derived CDR1 and CDR2 are MNHEY and SMNVEV (reference sequence). V trimming: 2 bases; J trimming: 2 bases; junction bases outside the gene matches: 10. DNA for the CDR3: TGTGCCAGCAGTTTACGAACGCGACAGGGGGCCACCACAGATACGCAGTATTTT. Translation: CASSLRTRQGATTDTQYF.

This clone appeared a few times. Written as DNA, the CDR3 is TGTGCCAGCAGTTTAAGCGGGGACTATGGCTACACCTTC. Translation: CASSLSGDYGYTF. V is TRBV12-3 or TRBV12-4 and J is TRBJ1-2; D call uncertain. V dropped 2 bases and J dropped 3 bases, with 7 bases sitting between them. The CDR3 spans 13 residues.

As DNA, the CDR3 is TGTGCCAGCAGTCCGGGACAGGGGAACACCATATATTTT. This gives the protein CASSPGQGNTIYF. The chain joins TRBV12-3 or TRBV12-4 to TRBJ1-3; 10 bases map to TRBD1. With V trimmed by 5 bases and J by 7 bases, 2 bases remained unmatched. The CDR3 is 13 residues long.

The rearrangement joins TRBV4-2 to TRBJ1-1, with no clear D. The CDR3 has 15 residues. The V end was cut by 0 bases, the J end by 1 base, with 9 bases between. CDR1 and CDR2 (germline): LGHNA, YNFKEQ. The CDR3 region is CASSQDGWANTEAFF. CDR3 in DNA: TGTGCCAGCAGCCAAGATGGATGGGCGAACACTGAAGCTTTCTTT.

The V and J genes are TRBV7-3 and TRBJ2-3; TRBD2 aligns across 11 bases. The CDR3 is made up of 16 amino acids. With V trimmed by 5 bases and J by 2 bases, 6 bases remained unmatched. Per the germline V gene, CDR1 is SGHTA and CDR2 is FQGTGA. This chain's CDR3 is CASSGGTSGPTDTQYF. In DNA, the CDR3 is TGTGCCAGCAGCGGGGGGACTAGCGGACCCACAGATACGCAGTATTTT.

CDR3 sequence (DNA): TGTGCCACCAGCACTCCCCTACAGGGTAATGAGCAGTTCTTC. Protein sequence: CATSTPLQGNEQFF. This chain uses TRBV15 with TRBJ2-1, with D perhaps TRBD1 (6 bases). The CDR3 spans 14 residues. Between the trimmed V and J ends, which lost 4 bases and 7 bases, there was a span of 14 bases. The germline gives CDR1 LNHNV, CDR2 YYDKDF (reference sequence). Looking up the rest from reference TRBV15 and TRBJ2-1 gives the full variable domain: DAMVIQNPRYQVTQFGKPVTLSCSQTLNHNVMYWYQQKSSQAPKLLFHYYDKDFNNEADTPDNFQSRRPNTSFCFLDIRSPGLGDTAMYLCATSTPLQGNEQFFGPGTRLTVL.

The chain couples TRBV11-2 to TRBJ1-2; D is ambiguous. This CDR3 has 16 amino acids. The germline V gene has CDR1 SGHAT and CDR2 FQNNGV. Trimming took 0 bases from V and 5 from J, leaving 16 bases between them. The CDR3 DNA reads as TGTGCCAGCAGCTTAGATTTGGGAGGTGGCTCGTATGGCTACACCTTC. Encoded protein: CASSLDLGGGSYGYTF.

J is TRBJ2-1 and V is TRBV19; 8 nucleotides match TRBD2. Germline assignment: CDR1 LNHDA and CDR2 SQIVND (reference sequence). This CDR3 has 15 amino acids. V dropped 6 bases and J dropped 4; count of bases not matched to a gene: 8. Here the CDR3 reads CASRLIAGRYNEQFF. The CDR3 DNA reads TGTGCCAGTAGGCTAATAGCGGGGAGGTACAATGAGCAGTTCTTC.

Regarding this clone: In the same sample, other DNA sequences code for this CDR3. The chain joins TRBV18 to TRBJ2-5, with 7 bases that match TRBD1. The CDR3 sequence is 13 residues long. V was pared by 3 bases and J by 4 bases, with 2 bases of the junction left unmatched. Germline V CDR1 and CDR2: KGHSH, LQKENI. This chain's CDR3 is CASSPRQGETQYF. The CDR3 bases are TGTGCCAGCTCACCTAGACAGGGAGAGACCCAGTACTTC.

This chain links TRBV7-2 with TRBJ2-1; 16 bases are shared with TRBD2. The CDR3 contains 17 residues. V gave up 4 bases and J gave up 4 bases; unmatched junction bases: 4. CDR1 is SGHTA and CDR2 is FQGNSA in the germline V gene. In DNA form, the CDR3 reads TGTGCCAGCAGCTCGGGGACTAGCGGGGGGGCTTACAATGAGCAGTTCTTC. Its translation is CASSSGTSGGAYNEQFF.

The chain couples TRBV3-1 (or the pseudogene TRBV3-2) to TRBJ1-5, with 9 bases lining up with TRBD1. Trimming removed 3 bases from V and 3 bases from J; junction bases left unmatched: 6. The V gene's germline CDR1 is LGHDT and CDR2 YNNKEL (reference sequence). The CDR3 has 16 residues. CDR3 in amino acids: CASSQAGQGTNQPQHF. CDR3 sequence (DNA): TGTGCCAGCAGCCAGGCGGGACAGGGTACCAATCAGCCCCAGCATTTT.

The chain employs TRBV7-2 and TRBJ2-5; TRBD2 agrees at 15 bases. The junction had 7 bases not matched to a gene; V was cut back by 5 bases and J by 6 bases. Germline lookup yields CDR1 SGHTA and CDR2 FQGNSA. CDR3 length equals 16 residues. The CDR3 coding sequence is TGTGCCAGCAGCGGAAAGGGACTAGCGGGGGGCAAGACCCAGTACTTC. It encodes CASSGKGLAGGKTQYF.

The chain couples TRBV7-2 to TRBJ2-4; 14 bases align to TRBD2. The J segment lost 0 bases and the V segment lost 5 bases, leaving 9 bases of the junction unmatched. The CDR3 runs to 19 residues. Germline V gene data show CDR1 as SGHTA and CDR2 as FQGNSA. The CDR3 region is CASSAQGLAGALAKNIQYF. The CDR3 DNA reads as TGTGCCAGCAGCGCCCAGGGACTAGCGGGGGCTCTAGCCAAAAACATTCAGTACTTC. Full variable domain (outside the CDR3, taken from reference TRBV7-2 and TRBJ2-4): GAGVSQSPSNKVTEKGKDVELRCDPISGHTALYWYRQSLGQGLEFLIYFQGNSAPDKSGLPSDRFSAERTGGSVSTLTIQRTQQEDSAVYLCASSAQGLAGALAKNIQYFGAGTRLSVL.

The chain carries TRBV27 and TRBJ2-7; 7 bases match TRBD1. The J segment lost 11 bases and the V segment lost 4 bases, leaving 11 bases of the junction unmatched. From germline, CDR1 is MNHEY and CDR2 SMNVEV (reference sequence). CDR3 length equals 13 residues. The CDR3: CASSSAGDSREYF. As DNA, the CDR3 is TGTGCCAGCAGTTCGGCCGGGGACAGCCGGGAGTACTTC.

This clone was found once. This chain uses TRBV21-1 with TRBJ2-3; whether TRBD2, the table's D call, matches the DNA was not checked. TRBV21-1 is annotated as a pseudogene. CDR3 length: 17 amino acids. The CDR3 is CASSITSSGGLVDTQYF. CDR3 nucleotides: TGTGCCAGCAGCATTACGTCAAGCGGGGGTCTGGTAGATACGCAGTATTTT.

This clone was counted a few times. V and J are TRBV15 and TRBJ1-2, with 7 bases that match TRBD1. CDR1 LNHNV and CDR2 YYDKDF come from the germline V gene (reference sequence). This CDR3 spans 15 amino acids. V gave up 0 bases and J gave up 4 bases; unmatched junction bases: 5. The CDR3 DNA sequence: TGTGCCACCAGCAGAGATCCTCAGGGGGTCTATGGCTACACCTTC. Translated: CATSRDPQGVYGYTF.

The chain is built from TRBV4-3 and TRBJ1-4; unclear D gene. This CDR3 is 15 amino acids long. CDR1 LGHNA and CDR2 YSLEER come from the germline V gene. V gave up 1 base and J gave up 7 bases, with 13 bases separating them. CDR3 residues: CASSQASGSLEKLFF. The CDR3 DNA reads as TGCGCCAGCAGCCAAGCATCCGGGTCCCTTGAAAAACTGTTTTTT.

This chain connects TRBV5-4 to TRBJ1-2; D gene unclear. The V and J ends lost 4 bases and 0 bases respectively, with 10 bases between them. CDR3 length: 14 amino acids. The V gene's germline CDR1 is SGHNT and CDR2 YYREEE (reference sequence). CDR3 sequence: CASSPPGTNYGYTF. The CDR3 nucleotides read TGTGCCAGCAGCCCCCCAGGAACTAACTATGGCTACACCTTC.